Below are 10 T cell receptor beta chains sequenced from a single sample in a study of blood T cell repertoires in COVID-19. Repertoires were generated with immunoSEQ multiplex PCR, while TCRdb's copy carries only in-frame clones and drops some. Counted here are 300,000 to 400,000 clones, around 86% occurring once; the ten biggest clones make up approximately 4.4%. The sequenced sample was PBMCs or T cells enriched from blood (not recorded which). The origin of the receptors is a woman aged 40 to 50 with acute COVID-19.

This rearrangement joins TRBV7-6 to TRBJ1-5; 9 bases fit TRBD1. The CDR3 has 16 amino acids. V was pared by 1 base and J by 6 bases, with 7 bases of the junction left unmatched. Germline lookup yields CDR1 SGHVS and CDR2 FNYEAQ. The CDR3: CASSLGDRVMGQPQHF. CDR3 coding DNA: TGTGCCAGCAGCTTAGGGGACAGGGTTATGGGTCAGCCCCAGCATTTT.

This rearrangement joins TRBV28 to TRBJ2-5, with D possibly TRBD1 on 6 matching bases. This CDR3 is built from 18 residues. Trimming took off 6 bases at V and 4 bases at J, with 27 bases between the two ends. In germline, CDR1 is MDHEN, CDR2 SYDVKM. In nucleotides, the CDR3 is TGTGCCAGCAGCCGAAGACAGGAATGGATCCGGGGCCCAGAGACCCAGTACTTC. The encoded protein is CASSRRQEWIRGPETQYF. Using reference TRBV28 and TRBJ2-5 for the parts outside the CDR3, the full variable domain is DVKVTQSSRYLVKRTGEKVFLECVQDMDHENMFWYRQDPGLGLRLIYFSYDVKMKEKGDIPEGYSVSREKKERFSLILESASTNQTSMYLCASSRRQEWIRGPETQYFGPGTRLLVL.

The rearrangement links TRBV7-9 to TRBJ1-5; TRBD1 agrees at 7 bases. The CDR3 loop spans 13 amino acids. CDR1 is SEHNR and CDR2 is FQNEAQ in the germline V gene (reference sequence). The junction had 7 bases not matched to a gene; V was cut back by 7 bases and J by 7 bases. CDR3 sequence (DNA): TGTGCCAGCACCGACAGGGATAACCAGCCCCAGCATTTT. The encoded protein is CASTDRDNQPQHF.

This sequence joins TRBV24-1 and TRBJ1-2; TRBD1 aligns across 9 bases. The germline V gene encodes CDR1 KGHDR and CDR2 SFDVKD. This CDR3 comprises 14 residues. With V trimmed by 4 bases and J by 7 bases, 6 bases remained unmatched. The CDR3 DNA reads TGTGCCACCAGTGACAGACAGGGGGGTGGTGGCTACACCTTC. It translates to CATSDRQGGGGYTF.

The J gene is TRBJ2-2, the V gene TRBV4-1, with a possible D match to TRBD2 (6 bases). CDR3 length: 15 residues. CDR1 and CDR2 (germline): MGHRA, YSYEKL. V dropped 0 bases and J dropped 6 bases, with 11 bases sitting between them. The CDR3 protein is CASSQEGREAGELFF. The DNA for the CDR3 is TGCGCCAGCAGCCAAGAAGGTAGGGAGGCCGGGGAGCTGTTTTTT.

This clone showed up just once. CDR3 DNA: TGTGCCAGCAGCTTATCCGGGACAGGGACTAATGAAAAACTGTTTTTT. Translating gives CASSLSGTGTNEKLFF. The J gene is TRBJ1-4, the V gene TRBV11-2; TRBD1 matches 9 bases. Germline assignment: CDR1 SGHAT and CDR2 FQNNGV. J gave up 2 bases and V 2 bases, and 3 bases lay outside the gene matches. This CDR3 is built from 16 residues.

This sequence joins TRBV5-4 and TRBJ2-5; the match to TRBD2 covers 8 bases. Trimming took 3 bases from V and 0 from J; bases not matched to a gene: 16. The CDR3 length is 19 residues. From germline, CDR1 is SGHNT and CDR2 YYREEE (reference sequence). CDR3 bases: TGTGCCAGCAGCTCCCCTGCGGGGGGCTTCGTGTCTAACCAAGAGACCCAGTACTTC. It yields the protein CASSSPAGGFVSNQETQYF.

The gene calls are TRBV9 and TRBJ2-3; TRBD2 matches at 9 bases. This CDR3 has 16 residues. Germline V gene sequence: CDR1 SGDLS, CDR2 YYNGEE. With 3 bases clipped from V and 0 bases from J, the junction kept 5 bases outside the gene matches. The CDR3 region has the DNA TGTGCCAGCAGCGCCTCCACTAGCGGGAGCACAGATACGCAGTATTTT. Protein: CASSASTSGSTDTQYF.

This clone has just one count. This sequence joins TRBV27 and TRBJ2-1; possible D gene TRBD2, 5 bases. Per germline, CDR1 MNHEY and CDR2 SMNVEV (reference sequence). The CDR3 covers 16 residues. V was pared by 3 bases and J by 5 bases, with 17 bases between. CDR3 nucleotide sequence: TGTGCCAGCAGTTTCGGGATAATAGCGAGAAACAATGAGCAGTTCTTC. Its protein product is CASSFGIIARNNEQFF.

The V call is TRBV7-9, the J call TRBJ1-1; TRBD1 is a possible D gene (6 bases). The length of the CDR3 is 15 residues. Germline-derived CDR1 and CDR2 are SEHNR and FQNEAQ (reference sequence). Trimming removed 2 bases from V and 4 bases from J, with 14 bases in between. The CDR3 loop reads CASSLSGGWGTEAFF. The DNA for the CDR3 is TGTGCCAGCAGCTTAAGTGGGGGCTGGGGCACTGAAGCTTTCTTT.